This T cell receptor (beta chain) was sequenced in a study of vaccination effects on CD4 cells after COVID-19 (dated by TCRdb to 2021 to 2024). With respect to the entire study: Each participant received two doses of an mRNA SARS-CoV-2 vaccine, either BNT162b2 or mRNA-1273. Cultures from other donors in the study were sequenced with the Oncomine TCR Beta short-read assay on an Illumina iSeq 100. In both COVID-19 convalescent patients and infection-naive vaccine recipients, the study compared SARS-CoV-2 spike-specific CD4+ TCR repertoires from before mRNA vaccination with those from after it. Altogether, about 10 COVID-19 convalescent patients and a few SARS-CoV-2-naive healthy vaccine recipients made up the full study.

Library prep was done by the immunoSEQ multiplex PCR assay. DNA from the cultured and isolated CD4+ T cells underwent TCR beta CDR3 sequencing. Per the original workflow: Non-productive TCR sequences were discarded, and reads were trimmed to the CDR3 region, with only CDR3s of 7 or more amino acids retained. Antigen-specific clonotypes were identified using the MANAFEST web app by comparison of expansion in peptide wells against reference cultures. For clones to be considered positive, expansion at FDR<0.05 versus reference and all other wells, an odds ratio above 5, and a frequency above 0.1% in two replicate wells were required. Cross-reactive clonotypes were defined as significantly expanded in SARS-CoV-2 spike wells and in at least one common cold coronavirus spike condition. Levenshtein distance calculated with the stringdist R package was used to assess CDR3 similarity, and unrooted trees were constructed with ape in R 3.6.1. TCRdb limited this immuneACCESS table to in-frame rearrangements with V and J called. A share of clones is missing; checked studies link under half to unresolved V genes, and the rest is unexplained. That table gives V, J and clone size, and the DNA gave D and trimming. This sample comprises over 50,000 clones, 80% to 90% of them detected only once. About 2.4% of the sample goes to the ten largest clones.

Points on this clone: The clone's antigen remains unknown. Qualities for individual bases were not recorded, and no much larger clone is one base off.

In the ViraFEST assay, PBMC were stimulated with viral peptide pools, and TCR sequencing was then used to find antigen-specific CD4+ T cell clonotypes based on their expansion. After 10 to 11 days of culture, CD4+ T cells were isolated with the EasySep CD4+ T cell isolation kit. Negative nucleocapsid antibody results before and after vaccination confirmed that the healthy vaccine recipients had no prior SARS-CoV-2 infection. Some 2 million PBMC per well were cultured with 9 to 10 ug/ml peptides in IMDM containing approximately 4.5% human AB serum, approximately 10 IU/ml IL-2 and gentamicin. Half of the culture medium was replaced with fresh IL-2-containing medium on days 3 and 7. Each peptide stimulation condition was cultured in triplicate wells unless otherwise noted. Using Ficoll-Paque Plus gradient centrifugation, PBMC were separated from whole blood and then either used fresh or cryopreserved at -140C. The spike proteins of SARS-CoV-2 and of the common cold coronaviruses HCoV-NL63, HCoV-OC43 and HCoV-229E were spanned by overlapping peptide pools. The QIAamp micro DNA kit was used to extract genomic DNA from the cultured CD4+ T cells.

Broader findings and caveats from the paper: The study was limited by a small number of convalescent patients and lacked early post-infection timepoints. In healthy vaccine recipients, vaccine-induced clones were almost all SARS-CoV-2 mono-reactive, with only 1 of 255 being cross-reactive with common cold coronaviruses. Both infection-induced and vaccine-induced clones contracted markedly at late post-vaccination timepoints, which is consistent with waning T cell responses.

CDR1 and CDR2 are drawn from the germline V gene: SGHDN, FVKESK. At the junction V is shortened by 4 bases and J by 8 bases, with 15 bases in between. The CDR3 numbers 14 residues from cysteine through phenylalanine. Of all the DNA, just the CDR3 is kept, 42 bases in frame from base 1. This chain joins TRBV14 to TRBJ2-1; the D segment may tentatively be TRBD1 or TRBD2, each giving 5 matched bases. This sample comprised CD4+ T cells from PBMCs cultured with HCoV-229E spike peptides, obtained before COVID-19 vaccination. The sample's cell subset or site label, in plain terms: HCoV-229E spike overlapping peptide pool stimulation. The TCR comes from a human donor who received a COVID-19 vaccine. This receptor carries the CDR3 CASSLRVGRYEQFF. The sequenced DNA is TGTGCCAGCAGCCTTCGGGTGGGACGGTATGAGCAGTTCTTC.